Here is one TCR beta chain with its context. The antigen remains unidentified. Unique molecular identifiers featured in how the TCRbeta library was prepared. Using its own MiXCR run on the PCR reads, TCRdb lists one record per CDR3 protein. The sample has around 580,000 distinct CDR3 sequences; roughly a quarter are singletons. Trimming pared 4 bases from V and 6 bases from J, leaving 19 bases between. This CDR3 is built from 15 residues. CDR1 SGHRS and CDR2 YFSETQ come from the germline V gene. The entry originates in a study of T-cell reconstitution after alpha-beta-depleted transplantation in children. Broader study findings: Counts and diversity of T cells one year after transplant came mostly from newly produced T cells.

V is TRBV5-1 and J is TRBJ2-5, with D tentatively TRBD1 or TRBD2 (6 bases each). This TCR came from a boy less than two years old with Wiskott-Aldrich syndrome, due to receive a stem cell transplant. This specimen was PBMCs, taken before TCRalphabeta/CD19-depleted stem cell transplant. The CDR3 DNA reads TGCGCCAGCAGCCCCCTTGGTTCGGGGGCGAAGACCCAGTACTTC. Protein product: CASSPLGSGAKTQYF.